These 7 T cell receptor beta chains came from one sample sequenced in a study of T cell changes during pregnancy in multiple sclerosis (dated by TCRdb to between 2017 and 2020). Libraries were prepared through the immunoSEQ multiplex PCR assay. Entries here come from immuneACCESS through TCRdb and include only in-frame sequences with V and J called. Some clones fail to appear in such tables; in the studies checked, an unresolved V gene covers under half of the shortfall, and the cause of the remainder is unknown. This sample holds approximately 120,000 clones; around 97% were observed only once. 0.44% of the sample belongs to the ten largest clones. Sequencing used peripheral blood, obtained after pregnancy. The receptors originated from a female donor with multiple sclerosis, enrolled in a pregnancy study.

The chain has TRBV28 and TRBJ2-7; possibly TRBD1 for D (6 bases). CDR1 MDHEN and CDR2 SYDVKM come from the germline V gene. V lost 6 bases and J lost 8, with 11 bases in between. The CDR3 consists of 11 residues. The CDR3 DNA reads TGTGCCAGCAGGTCCGGGGACAAGCAGTACTTC. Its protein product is CASRSGDKQYF.

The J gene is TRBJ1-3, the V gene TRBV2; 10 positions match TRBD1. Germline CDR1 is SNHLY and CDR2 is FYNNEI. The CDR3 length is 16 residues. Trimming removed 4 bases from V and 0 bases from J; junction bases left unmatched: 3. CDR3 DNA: TGTGCCAGCAGTGCGGGACAGGGGAGCTCTGGAAACACCATATATTTT. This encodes CASSAGQGSSGNTIYF.

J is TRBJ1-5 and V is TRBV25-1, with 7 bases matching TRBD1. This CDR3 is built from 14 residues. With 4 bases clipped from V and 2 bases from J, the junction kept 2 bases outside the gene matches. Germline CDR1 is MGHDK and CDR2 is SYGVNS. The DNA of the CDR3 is TGTGCCAGCAGTGGGCAGGGGGGCAATCAGCCCCAGCATTTT. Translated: CASSGQGGNQPQHF.

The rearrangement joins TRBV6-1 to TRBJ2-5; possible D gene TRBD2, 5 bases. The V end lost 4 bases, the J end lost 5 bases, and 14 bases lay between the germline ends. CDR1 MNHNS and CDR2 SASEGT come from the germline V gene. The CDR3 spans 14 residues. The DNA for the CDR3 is TGTGCCAGCAGTGTAATGAGGGTCAGGGAGACCCAGTACTTC. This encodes CASSVMRVRETQYF.

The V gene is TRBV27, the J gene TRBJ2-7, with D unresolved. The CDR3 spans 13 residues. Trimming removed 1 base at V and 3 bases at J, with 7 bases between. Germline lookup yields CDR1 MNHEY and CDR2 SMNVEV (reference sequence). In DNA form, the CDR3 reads TGTGCCAGCAGTTTATTCCCGTTCTACGAGCAGTACTTC. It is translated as CASSLFPFYEQYF.

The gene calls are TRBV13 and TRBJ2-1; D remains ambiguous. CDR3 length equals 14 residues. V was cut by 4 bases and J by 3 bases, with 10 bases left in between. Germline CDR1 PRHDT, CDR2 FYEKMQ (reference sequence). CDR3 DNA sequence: TGTGCCAGCAGCTCCCCGTCCGGCTACAATGAGCAGTTCTTC. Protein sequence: CASSSPSGYNEQFF. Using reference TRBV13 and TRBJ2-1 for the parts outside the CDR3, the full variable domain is AAGVIQSPRHLIKEKRETATLKCYPIPRHDTVYWYQQGPGQDPQFLISFYEKMQSDKGSIPDRFSAQQFSDYHSELNMSSLELGDSALYFCASSSPSGYNEQFFGPGTRLTVL.

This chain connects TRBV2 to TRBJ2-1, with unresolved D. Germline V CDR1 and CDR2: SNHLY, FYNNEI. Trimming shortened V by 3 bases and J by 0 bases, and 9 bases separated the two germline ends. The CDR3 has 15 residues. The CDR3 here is CASSDPSSSYNEQFF. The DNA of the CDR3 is TGTGCCAGCAGTGATCCCTCCAGCTCCTACAATGAGCAGTTCTTC.